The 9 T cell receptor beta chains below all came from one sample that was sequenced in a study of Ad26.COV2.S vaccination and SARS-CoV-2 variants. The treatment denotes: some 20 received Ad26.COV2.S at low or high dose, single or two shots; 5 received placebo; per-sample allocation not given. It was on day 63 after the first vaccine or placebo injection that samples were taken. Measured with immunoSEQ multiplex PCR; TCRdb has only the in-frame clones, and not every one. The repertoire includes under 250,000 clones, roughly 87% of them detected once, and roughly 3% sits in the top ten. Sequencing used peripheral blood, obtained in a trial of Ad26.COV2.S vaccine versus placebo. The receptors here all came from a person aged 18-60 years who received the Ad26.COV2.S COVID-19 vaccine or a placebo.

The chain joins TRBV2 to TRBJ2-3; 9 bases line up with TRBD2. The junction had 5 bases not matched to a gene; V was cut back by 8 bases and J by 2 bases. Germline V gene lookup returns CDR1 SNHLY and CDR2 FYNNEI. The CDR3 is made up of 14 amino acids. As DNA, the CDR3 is TGTGCCAGCCTGCTAGCGGGGCCCACAGATACGCAGTATTTT. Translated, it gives CASLLAGPTDTQYF.

CDR3 in DNA: TGCGCCAGCAGTGATCTAGGTAATGAGCAGTTCTTC. This translates into CASSDLGNEQFF. This sequence joins TRBV10-1 and TRBJ2-1; unclear D gene. CDR1 and CDR2 from the germline V gene are WNHNN and SYGVQD (reference sequence). The CDR3 runs to 12 residues. Trimming shortened V by 3 bases and J by 7 bases, and 7 bases separated the two germline ends.

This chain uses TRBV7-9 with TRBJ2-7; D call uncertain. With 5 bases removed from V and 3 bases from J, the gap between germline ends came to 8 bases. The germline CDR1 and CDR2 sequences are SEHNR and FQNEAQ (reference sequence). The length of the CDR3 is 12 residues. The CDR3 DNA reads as TGTGCCAGCAGCCCATACGGCTACGAGCAGTACTTC. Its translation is CASSPYGYEQYF.

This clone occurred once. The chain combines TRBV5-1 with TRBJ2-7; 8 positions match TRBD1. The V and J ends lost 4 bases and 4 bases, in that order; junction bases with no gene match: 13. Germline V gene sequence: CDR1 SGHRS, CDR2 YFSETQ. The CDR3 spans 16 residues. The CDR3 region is CASSVRTGWMIYEQYF. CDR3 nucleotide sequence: TGCGCCAGCAGCGTACGGACAGGGTGGATGATATACGAGCAGTACTTC.

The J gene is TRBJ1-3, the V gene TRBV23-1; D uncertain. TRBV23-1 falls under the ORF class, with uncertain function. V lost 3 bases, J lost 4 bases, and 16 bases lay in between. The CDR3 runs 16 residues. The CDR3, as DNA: TGCGCCAGCAGTCACCGACCCACGGATTCGGGAAACACCATATATTTT. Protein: CASSHRPTDSGNTIYF.

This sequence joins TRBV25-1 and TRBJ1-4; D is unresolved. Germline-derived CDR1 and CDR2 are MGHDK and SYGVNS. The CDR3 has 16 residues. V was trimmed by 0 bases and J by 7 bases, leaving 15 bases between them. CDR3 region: CASSEYIGVVGEKLFF. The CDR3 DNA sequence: TGTGCCAGCAGTGAATATATTGGGGTTGTGGGTGAAAAACTGTTTTTT.

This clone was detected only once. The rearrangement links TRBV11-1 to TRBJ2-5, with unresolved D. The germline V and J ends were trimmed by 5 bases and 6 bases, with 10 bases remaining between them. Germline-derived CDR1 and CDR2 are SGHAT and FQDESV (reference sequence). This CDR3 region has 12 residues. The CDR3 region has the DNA TGTGCCAGCAGCCACACAGAGAAGACCCAGTACTTC. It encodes CASSHTEKTQYF.

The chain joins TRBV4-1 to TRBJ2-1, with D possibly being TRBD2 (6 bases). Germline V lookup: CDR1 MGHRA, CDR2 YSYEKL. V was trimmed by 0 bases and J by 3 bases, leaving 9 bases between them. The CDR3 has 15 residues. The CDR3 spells CASSQDGRFYNEQFF. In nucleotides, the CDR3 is TGCGCCAGCAGCCAAGATGGGAGGTTCTACAATGAGCAGTTCTTC.

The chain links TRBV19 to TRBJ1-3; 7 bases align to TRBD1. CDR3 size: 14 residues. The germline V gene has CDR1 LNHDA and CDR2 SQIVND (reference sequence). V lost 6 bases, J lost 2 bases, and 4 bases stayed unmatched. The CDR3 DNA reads TGTGCCAGTAGGACCGACAGGGCTGGAAACACCATATATTTT. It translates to CASRTDRAGNTIYF. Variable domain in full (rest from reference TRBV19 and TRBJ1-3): DGGITQSPKYLFRKEGQNVTLSCEQNLNHDAMYWYRQDPGQGLRLIYYSQIVNDFQKGDIAEGYSVSREKKESFPLTVTSAQKNPTAFYLCASRTDRAGNTIYFGEGSWLTVV.